The 8 T cell receptor beta chains below were found in one sample sequenced in a study of blood T cell repertoires in COVID-19. Here immunoSEQ multiplex PCR was the method, and the copy in TCRdb shows in-frame clones only, minus some. The table lists about 120,000 clones, about 85% of them singletons. The specimen was peripheral blood. These receptors came from a man in his forties with acute or convalescent COVID-19.

The V gene is TRBV5-1, the J gene TRBJ2-3; TRBD2 aligns across 11 bases. The germline gives CDR1 SGHRS, CDR2 YFSETQ. CDR3 size: 15 residues. After removal of 10 bases from V and 1 base from J, the junction contained 8 bases not matched to a gene. CDR3 in DNA: TGCGCCTCCCGACTAGCGGGGATGGGCACAGATACGCAGTATTTT. Its protein product is CASRLAGMGTDTQYF.

The chain joins TRBV4-2 to TRBJ2-2, with 8 bases lining up with TRBD1. V shed 5 bases, J shed 1 base, and the junction held 9 bases outside the gene matches. CDR3 length: 17 amino acids. Looked up from germline, CDR1 is LGHNA and CDR2 is YNFKEQ. As DNA, the CDR3 is TGTGCCAGCAGCGCGTCCCCCGGGACAGGGAACACCGGGGAGCTGTTTTTT. Amino acids: CASSASPGTGNTGELFF.

This clone came up once. The chain carries TRBV6-5 and TRBJ1-4, with D possibly TRBD1 on 5 matching bases. This CDR3 region has 14 residues. The germline V gene has CDR1 MNHEY and CDR2 SVGAGI. With 6 bases removed from V and 8 bases from J, the gap between germline ends came to 16 bases. DNA for the CDR3: TGTGCCAGCAGACATAGGGACTATTCGGAAAAACTGTTTTTT. Encoded protein: CASRHRDYSEKLFF.

The CDR3 DNA follows: TGCAGTGCTAGTTATAGCAATCAGCCCCAGCATTTT. It yields the protein CSASYSNQPQHF. The chain links TRBV20-1 to TRBJ1-5; D is uncertain. V was cut by 3 bases and J by 0 bases, with 3 bases left in between. The CDR3 loop spans 12 amino acids. From germline, CDR1 is DFQATT and CDR2 SNEGSKA (reference sequence).

The genes are TRBV28 and TRBJ1-2, with TRBD1 as a possible D gene (6 bases). This CDR3 region has 16 residues. V was shortened by 2 bases and J by 8 bases, with 21 bases between the two germline ends. The V gene's germline CDR1 is MDHEN and CDR2 SYDVKM. The chain's CDR3 is CASSLPSGGGLKGYTF. CDR3 coding DNA: TGTGCCAGCAGTTTACCCTCGGGGGGGGGCTTAAAAGGCTACACCTTC.

The chain has TRBV5-1 and TRBJ1-4; TRBD1 is a possible D gene (6 bases). Germline V gives CDR1 SGHRS, CDR2 YFSETQ. V was cut by 4 bases and J by 0 bases, with 16 bases left in between. CDR3 length equals 17 residues. The CDR3 is CASSGPQGVATNEKLFF. The CDR3 nucleotides are TGCGCCAGCAGCGGACCACAGGGAGTTGCAACTAATGAAAAACTGTTTTTT.

This clone was seen a few times. The chain employs TRBV20-1 and TRBJ1-5; tentatively, D is TRBD1 (6 bases). This CDR3 contains 13 residues. V was clipped by 3 bases and J by 3 bases, with 9 bases between them. In germline, CDR1 is DFQATT, CDR2 SNEGSKA (reference sequence). The CDR3 here is CSASWGPNQPQHF. As DNA, the CDR3 is TGCAGTGCTAGTTGGGGGCCCAATCAGCCCCAGCATTTT.

The chain couples TRBV7-8 to TRBJ1-1; no clear D. Germline V CDR1 and CDR2: SGHVS, FQNEAQ. V was clipped by 5 bases and J by 1 base, with 11 bases between them. This CDR3 has 14 amino acids. In nucleotides, the CDR3 is TGTGCCAGCAGCATCCTAACAGCGAACACTGAAGCTTTCTTT. Translating it yields CASSILTANTEAFF.